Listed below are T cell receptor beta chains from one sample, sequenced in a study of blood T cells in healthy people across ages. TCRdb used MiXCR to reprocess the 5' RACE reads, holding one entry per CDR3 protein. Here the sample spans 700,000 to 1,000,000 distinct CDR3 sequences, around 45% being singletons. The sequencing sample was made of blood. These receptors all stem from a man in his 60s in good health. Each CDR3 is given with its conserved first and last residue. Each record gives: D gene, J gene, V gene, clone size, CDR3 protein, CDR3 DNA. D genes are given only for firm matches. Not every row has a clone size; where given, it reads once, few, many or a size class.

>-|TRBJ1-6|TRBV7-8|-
CASSPITGTNSPLHF
TGTGCCAGCAGCCCAATTACAGGGACCAATTCACCCCTCCACTTT
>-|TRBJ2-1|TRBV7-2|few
CASSLKAYNEQFF
TGTGCCAGCAGCTTAAAGGCCTACAATGAGCAGTTCTTC
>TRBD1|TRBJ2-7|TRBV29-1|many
CSVEGTGIDEQYF
TGCAGCGTTGAGGGGACAGGGATCGACGAGCAGTACTTC
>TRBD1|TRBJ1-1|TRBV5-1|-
CASSVQTGGTEAFF
TGCGCCAGCAGCGTCCAGACAGGGGGAACTGAAGCTTTCTTT
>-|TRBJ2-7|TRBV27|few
CASSFHLASNEQYF
TGTGCCAGCAGTTTTCATCTAGCGTCCAACGAGCAGTACTTC
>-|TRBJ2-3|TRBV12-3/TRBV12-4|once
CAGTRGADTQYF
TGTGCCGGCACCAGGGGAGCAGATACGCAGTATTTT
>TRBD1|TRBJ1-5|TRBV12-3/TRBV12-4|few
CASSLAGQINQPQHF
TGTGCCAGCAGTTTAGCGGGACAGATAAATCAGCCCCAGCATTTT
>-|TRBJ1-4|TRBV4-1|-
CASSPAARGSDEKLFF
TGCGCCAGCAGCCCCGCGGCGCGGGGCAGCGATGAAAAACTGTTTTTT
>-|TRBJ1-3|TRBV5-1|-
CASSRGELHSGNTIYF
TGCGCCAGCAGCCGGGGGGAGTTACACTCTGGAAACACCATATATTTT
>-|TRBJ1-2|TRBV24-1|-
CAIAQGNSYGYTF
TGTGCCATCGCACAGGGTAATAGCTATGGCTACACCTTC
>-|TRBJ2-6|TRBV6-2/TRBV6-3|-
CAIKAGTGANVLTF
TGTGCCATAAAAGCCGGGACAGGGGCCAACGTCCTGACTTTC
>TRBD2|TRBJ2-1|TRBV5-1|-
CASSLPSSRGGFNEQFF
TGCGCCAGCAGCCTACCCTCTTCGCGGGGGGGCTTCAATGAGCAGTTCTTC
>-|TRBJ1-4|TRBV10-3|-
CAISEGGTNEKLFF
TGTGCCATCAGTGAAGGGGGTACGAATGAAAAACTGTTTTTT
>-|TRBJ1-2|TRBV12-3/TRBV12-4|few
CASSLGRQGYGYTF
TGTGCCAGCAGTTTGGGGAGGCAGGGCTATGGCTACACCTTC
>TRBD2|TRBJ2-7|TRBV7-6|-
CASSSQGGASIGEQYF
TGTGCCAGCAGCTCTCAGGGAGGGGCTAGTATCGGCGAGCAGTACTTC
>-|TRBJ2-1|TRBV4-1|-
CASSSGWGSEQFF
TGCGCCAGCAGCTCAGGGTGGGGAAGTGAGCAGTTCTTC
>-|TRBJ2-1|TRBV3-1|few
CASSPEVPPGEQFF
TGTGCCAGCAGCCCCGAGGTACCCCCCGGTGAGCAGTTCTTC
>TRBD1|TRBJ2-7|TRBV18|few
CASSPSRGGGHEQYF
TGTGCCAGCTCACCGAGTAGAGGGGGCGGACACGAGCAGTACTTC
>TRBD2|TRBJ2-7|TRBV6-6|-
CASRSGTSGAWGEQYF
TGTGCCAGCAGATCCGGGACTAGCGGGGCCTGGGGTGAGCAGTACTTC
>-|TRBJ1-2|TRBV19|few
CASSRDGKYGYTF
TGTGCCAGTAGTAGGGACGGAAAATATGGCTACACCTTC
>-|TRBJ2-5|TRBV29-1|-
CSVTPMGIRIQETQYF
TGCAGCGTCACCCCTATGGGCATAAGGATTCAAGAGACCCAGTACTTC
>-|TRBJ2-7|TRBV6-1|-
CASSDISYEQYF
TGTGCCAGCAGTGATATATCCTACGAGCAGTACTTC
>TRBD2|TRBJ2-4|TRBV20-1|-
CSARDSGTSGGPNIQYF
TGCAGTGCTAGAGATTCCGGGACTAGCGGGGGCCCAAACATTCAGTACTTC
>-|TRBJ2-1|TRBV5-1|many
CASSRGGSSYNEQFF
TGCGCCAGCAGCAGGGGGGGGTCGTCCTACAATGAGCAGTTCTTC
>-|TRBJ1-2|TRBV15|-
CATGRQASGKDGYTF
TGTGCCACCGGCAGACAGGCCAGCGGCAAAGATGGCTACACCTTC
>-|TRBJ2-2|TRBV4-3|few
CASSQEVLGGLTGELFF
TGCGCCAGCAGCCAAGAGGTGCTCGGGGGGCTCACCGGGGAGCTGTTTTTT
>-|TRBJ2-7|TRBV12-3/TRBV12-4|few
CASSGSSPFEQYF
TGTGCCAGCAGTGGGAGCTCACCTTTTGAGCAGTACTTC
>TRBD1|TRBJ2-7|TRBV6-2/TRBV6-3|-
CASSHRRTGVINEQYF
TGTGCCAGCAGTCACCGGAGGACAGGGGTAATCAATGAGCAGTACTTC
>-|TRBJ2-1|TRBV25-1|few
CASASASSYNEQFF
TGTGCCAGCGCCTCGGCGAGCTCCTACAATGAGCAGTTCTTC
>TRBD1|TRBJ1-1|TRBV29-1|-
CSSQTGTGGTEAFF
TGCAGCTCACAGACCGGGACAGGGGGCACTGAAGCTTTCTTT
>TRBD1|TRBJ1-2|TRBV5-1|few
CASSLVGDSGVDGYTF
TGCGCCAGCAGCTTGGTCGGGGACAGCGGAGTCGATGGCTACACCTTC
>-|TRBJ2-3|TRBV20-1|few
CSASRRADTQYF
TGCAGTGCTAGCAGGCGGGCGGATACGCAGTATTTT
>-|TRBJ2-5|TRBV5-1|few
CASSLFLGGGQETQYF
TGCGCCAGCAGCTTGTTTTTAGGGGGAGGTCAAGAGACCCAGTACTTC
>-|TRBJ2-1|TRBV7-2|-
CASSLETSLGNEQFF
TGTGCCAGCAGCTTAGAAACTAGCTTAGGCAATGAGCAGTTCTTC
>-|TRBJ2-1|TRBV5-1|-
CASSLFPAGSEGEQFF
TGCGCCAGCAGCTTGTTTCCCGCGGGGTCAGAGGGTGAGCAGTTCTTC
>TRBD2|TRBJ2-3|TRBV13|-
CASSGLRGGPSTDTQYF
TGTGCCAGCAGCGGGCTCCGGGGGGGACCTAGCACAGATACGCAGTATTTT
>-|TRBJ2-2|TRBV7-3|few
CASSLDRENTGELFF
TGTGCCAGCAGTCTAGACAGAGAGAACACCGGGGAGCTGTTTTTT
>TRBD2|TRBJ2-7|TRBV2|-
CASSEELAAMGFEQYF
TGTGCCAGCAGTGAAGAGCTAGCGGCCATGGGTTTTGAGCAGTACTTC
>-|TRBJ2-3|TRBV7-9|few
CASIPRARTDTQYF
TGTGCCAGCATTCCAAGGGCTCGCACAGATACGCAGTATTTT
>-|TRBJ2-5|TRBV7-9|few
CASSLRRTPETQYF
TGTGCCAGCAGCTTAAGGAGGACCCCAGAGACCCAGTACTTC